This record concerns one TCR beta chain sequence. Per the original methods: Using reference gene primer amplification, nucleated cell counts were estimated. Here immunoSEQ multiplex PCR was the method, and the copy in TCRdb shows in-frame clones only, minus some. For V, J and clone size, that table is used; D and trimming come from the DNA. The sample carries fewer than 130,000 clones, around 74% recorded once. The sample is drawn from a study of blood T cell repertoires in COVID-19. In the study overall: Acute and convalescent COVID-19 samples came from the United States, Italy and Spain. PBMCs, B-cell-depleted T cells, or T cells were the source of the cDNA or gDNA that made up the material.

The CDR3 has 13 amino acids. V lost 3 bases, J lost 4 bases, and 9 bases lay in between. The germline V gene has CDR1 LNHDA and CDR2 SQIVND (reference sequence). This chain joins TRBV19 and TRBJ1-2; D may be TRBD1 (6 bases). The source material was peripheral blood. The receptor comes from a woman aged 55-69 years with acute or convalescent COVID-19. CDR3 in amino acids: CASSIRTVYGYTF. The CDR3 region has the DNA TGTGCCAGTAGTATCCGGACAGTCTATGGCTACACCTTC. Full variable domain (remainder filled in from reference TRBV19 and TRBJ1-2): DGGITQSPKYLFRKEGQNVTLSCEQNLNHDAMYWYRQDPGQGLRLIYYSQIVNDFQKGDIAEGYSVSREKKESFPLTVTSAQKNPTAFYLCASSIRTVYGYTFGSGTRLTVV.